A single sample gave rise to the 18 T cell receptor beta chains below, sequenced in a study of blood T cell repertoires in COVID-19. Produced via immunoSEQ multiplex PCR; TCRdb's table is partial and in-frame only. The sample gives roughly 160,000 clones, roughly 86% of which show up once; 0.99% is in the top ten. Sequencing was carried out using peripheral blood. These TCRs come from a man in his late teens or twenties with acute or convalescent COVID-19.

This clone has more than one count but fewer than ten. The CDR3 DNA reads as TGCGCCAGCAGCCATCCCGGACAGGGGGCAGGAGGCTACACCTTC. This encodes CASSHPGQGAGGYTF. The chain joins TRBV4-1 to TRBJ1-2, with TRBD1 matching over 11 bases. CDR3 length: 15 amino acids. Losses at the gene ends were 3 bases for V and 8 bases for J; bases not matched to a gene: 8. Germline loops: CDR1 MGHRA, CDR2 YSYEKL.

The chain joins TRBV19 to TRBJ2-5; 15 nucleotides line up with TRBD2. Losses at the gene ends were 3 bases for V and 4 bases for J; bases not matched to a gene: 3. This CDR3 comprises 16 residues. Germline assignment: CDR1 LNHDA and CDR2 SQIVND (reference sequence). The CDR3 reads CASSIWTSGGAETQYF. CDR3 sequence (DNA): TGTGCCAGTAGTATCTGGACTAGCGGGGGGGCAGAGACCCAGTACTTC.

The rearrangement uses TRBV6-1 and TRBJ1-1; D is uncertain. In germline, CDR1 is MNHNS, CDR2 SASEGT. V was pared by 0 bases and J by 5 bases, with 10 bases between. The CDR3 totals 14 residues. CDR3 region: CASSEARRGTEAFF. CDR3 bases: TGTGCCAGCAGTGAAGCTAGGAGAGGGACTGAAGCTTTCTTT.

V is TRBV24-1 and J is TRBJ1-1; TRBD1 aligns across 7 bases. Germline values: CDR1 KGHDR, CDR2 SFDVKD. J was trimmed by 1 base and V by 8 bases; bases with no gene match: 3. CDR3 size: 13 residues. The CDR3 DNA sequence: TGTGCCACCAAAACAGGGGCGAACACTGAAGCTTTCTTT. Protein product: CATKTGANTEAFF.

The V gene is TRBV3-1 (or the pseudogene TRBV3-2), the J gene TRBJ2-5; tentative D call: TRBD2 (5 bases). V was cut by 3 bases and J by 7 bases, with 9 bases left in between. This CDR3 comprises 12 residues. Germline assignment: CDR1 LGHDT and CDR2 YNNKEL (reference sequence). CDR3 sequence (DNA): TGTGCCAGCAGCCAGGACTTGGGGACCCAGTACTTC. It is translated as CASSQDLGTQYF.

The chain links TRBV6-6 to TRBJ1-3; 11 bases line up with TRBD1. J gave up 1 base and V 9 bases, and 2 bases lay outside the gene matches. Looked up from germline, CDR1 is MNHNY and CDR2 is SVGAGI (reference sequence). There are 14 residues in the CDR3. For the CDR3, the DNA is TGTGCCAGTGGACAGGGGGCTTCTGGAAACACCATATATTTT. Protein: CASGQGASGNTIYF.

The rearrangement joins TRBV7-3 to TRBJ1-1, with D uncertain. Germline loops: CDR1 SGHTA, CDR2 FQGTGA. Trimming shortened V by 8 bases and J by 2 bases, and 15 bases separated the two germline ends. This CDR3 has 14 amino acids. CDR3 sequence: CASVSSETNTEAFF. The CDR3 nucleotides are TGTGCCAGCGTATCGTCAGAGACAAACACTGAAGCTTTCTTT.

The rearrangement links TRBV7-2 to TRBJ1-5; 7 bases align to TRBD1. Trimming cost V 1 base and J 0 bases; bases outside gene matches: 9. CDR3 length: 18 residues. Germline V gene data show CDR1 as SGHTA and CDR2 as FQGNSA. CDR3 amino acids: CASSLGHRDRNSNQPQHF. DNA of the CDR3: TGTGCCAGCAGCTTAGGACACCGGGACAGAAATAGCAATCAGCCCCAGCATTTT. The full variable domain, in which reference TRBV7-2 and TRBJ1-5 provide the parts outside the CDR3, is GAGVSQSPSNKVTEKGKDVELRCDPISGHTALYWYRQSLGQGLEFLIYFQGNSAPDKSGLPSDRFSAERTGGSVSTLTIQRTQQEDSAVYLCASSLGHRDRNSNQPQHFGDGTRLSIL.

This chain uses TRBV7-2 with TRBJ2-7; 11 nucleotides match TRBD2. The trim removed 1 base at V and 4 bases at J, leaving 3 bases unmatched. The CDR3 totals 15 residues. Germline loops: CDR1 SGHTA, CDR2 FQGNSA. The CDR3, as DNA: TGTGCCAGCAGCTTAGTAGCGGGGGGGCTGTACGAGCAGTACGTC. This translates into CASSLVAGGLYEQYV.

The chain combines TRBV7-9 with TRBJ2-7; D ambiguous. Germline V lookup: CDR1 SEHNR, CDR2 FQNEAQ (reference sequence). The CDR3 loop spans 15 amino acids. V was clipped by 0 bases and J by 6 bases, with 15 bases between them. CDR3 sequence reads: CASSLAPGAVSEQYF. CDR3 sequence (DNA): TGTGCCAGCAGCTTAGCCCCGGGTGCGGTAAGCGAGCAGTACTTC.

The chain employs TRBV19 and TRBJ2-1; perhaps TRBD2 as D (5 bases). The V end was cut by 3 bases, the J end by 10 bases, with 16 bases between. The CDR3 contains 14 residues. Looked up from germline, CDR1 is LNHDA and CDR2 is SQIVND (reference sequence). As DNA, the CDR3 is TGTGCCAGTAGTATGATGGCGGGCCAAGTGGAGCAGTTCTTC. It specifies CASSMMAGQVEQFF.

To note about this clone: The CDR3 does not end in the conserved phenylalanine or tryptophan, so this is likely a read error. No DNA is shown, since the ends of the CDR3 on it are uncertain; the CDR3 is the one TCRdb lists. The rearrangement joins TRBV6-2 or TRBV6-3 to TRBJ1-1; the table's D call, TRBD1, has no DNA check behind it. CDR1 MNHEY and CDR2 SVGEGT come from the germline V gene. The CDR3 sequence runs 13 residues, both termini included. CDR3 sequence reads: CASSWALQSASVI.

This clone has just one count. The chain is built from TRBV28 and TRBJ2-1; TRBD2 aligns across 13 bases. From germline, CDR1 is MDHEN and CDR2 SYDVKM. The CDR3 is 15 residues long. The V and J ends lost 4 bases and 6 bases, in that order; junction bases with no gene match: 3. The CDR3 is CASSSGTSGTNEQFF. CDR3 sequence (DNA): TGTGCCAGCAGTTCCGGGACTAGCGGGACCAATGAGCAGTTCTTC. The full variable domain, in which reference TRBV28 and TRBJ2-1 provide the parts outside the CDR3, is DVKVTQSSRYLVKRTGEKVFLECVQDMDHENMFWYRQDPGLGLRLIYFSYDVKMKEKGDIPEGYSVSREKKERFSLILESASTNQTSMYLCASSSGTSGTNEQFFGPGTRLTVL.

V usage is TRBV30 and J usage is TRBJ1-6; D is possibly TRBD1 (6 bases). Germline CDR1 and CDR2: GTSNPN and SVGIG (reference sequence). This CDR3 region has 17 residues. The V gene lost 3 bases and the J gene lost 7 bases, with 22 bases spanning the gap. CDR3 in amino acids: CAWRKWRGGARNSPLHF. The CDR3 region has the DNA TGTGCCTGGAGGAAATGGAGGGGGGGGGCGCGGAATTCACCCCTCCACTTT.

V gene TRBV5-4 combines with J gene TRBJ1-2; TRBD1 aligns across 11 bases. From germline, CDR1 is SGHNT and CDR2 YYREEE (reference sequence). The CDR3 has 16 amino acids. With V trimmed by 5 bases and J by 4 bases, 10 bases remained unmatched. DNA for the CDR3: TGTGCCAGCAGTCCCGGGACAGGGGGTTTTGGCTATGGCTACACCTTC. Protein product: CASSPGTGGFGYGYTF.

CDR3 sequence reads: CASSRDRDGPLHF. CDR3 nucleotide sequence: TGCGCCAGCAGTCGAGACAGGGACGGACCCCTCCACTTT. The V and J genes are TRBV10-1 and TRBJ1-6; TRBD1 matches 7 bases. Germline V lookup: CDR1 WNHNN, CDR2 SYGVQD (reference sequence). After removal of 5 bases from V and 12 bases from J, the junction contained 7 bases not matched to a gene. The CDR3 covers 13 residues.

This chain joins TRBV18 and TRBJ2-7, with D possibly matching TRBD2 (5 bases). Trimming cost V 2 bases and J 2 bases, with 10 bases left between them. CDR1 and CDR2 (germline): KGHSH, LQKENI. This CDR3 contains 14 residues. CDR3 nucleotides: TGTGCCAGCTCACCAGTAGGGAGCGCCTACGAGCAGTACGTC. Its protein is CASSPVGSAYEQYV.

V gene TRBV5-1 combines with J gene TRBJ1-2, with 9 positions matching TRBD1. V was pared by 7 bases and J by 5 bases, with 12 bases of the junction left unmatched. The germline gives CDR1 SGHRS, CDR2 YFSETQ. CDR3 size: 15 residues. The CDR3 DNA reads TGCGCCAGCTCATCGGAGCCGGGACAGGGTTATGGCTACACCTTC. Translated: CASSSEPGQGYGYTF.